Described below is a single TCR beta chain sequence and its context. The data derive from a study of blood T cell repertoires in COVID-19. About the study: Samples representing acute and convalescent COVID-19 were sourced from the United States, Italy and Spain.

Original processing notes: Estimation of nucleated cell counts relied on the amplification of reference gene primers. The data were produced by immunoSEQ multiplex PCR, yet TCRdb's version contains in-frame clones alone and is incomplete. V and J calls and clone size come straight from that table; D and trimming were deduced from the DNA. In the table there are 200,000 to 250,000 clones, roughly 81% of which are singletons. The CDR3 length is 13 residues. J lost 4 bases, V lost 3 bases, and 2 bases had no gene match. Germline loops: CDR1 MGHRA, CDR2 YSYEKL. The sequencing input was peripheral blood. The gene calls are TRBV4-1 and TRBJ1-2; 7 nucleotides match TRBD1. The source is a woman between 50 and 59 years old with active or convalescent COVID-19. CDR3: CASSQTGFYGYTF. CDR3 nucleotide sequence: TGCGCCAGCAGCCAGACAGGGTTCTATGGCTACACCTTC.